The sample holds a few counts of the clone carrying this T cell receptor (beta chain). Its antigen is not known. This entry is derived from a study of T-cell memory formation after mild COVID-19. For the study at large: There were largely donor-specific TCR clusters.

Study results and limitations: Some clones that responded turned up in pre-infection memory, which suggests that cross-reactive memory joined in. CD4/CD8 balance characterized clones contracting day 15 to 85, and CD4+ skew characterized later expanders.

5'RACE, which relied on constant-segment primers, yielded TCR alpha and TCR beta cDNA libraries carrying sample barcodes and UMIs. Using its own MiXCR run on the 5' RACE reads, TCRdb lists one record per CDR3 protein. This sample has about 350,000 distinct CDR3 sequences; roughly 13% occur once, and the top ten carry 20% to 25%. What was sequenced was PBMCs or a T cell subset sorted from them (not recorded which). The receptor's source is a man between 18 and 35 years old who had mild COVID-19 (a few samples of this study predate the infection). Cell type and time point are not known.

The CDR3 nucleotides read TGTGCCAGCAGTTTAGTACCCCCGGCGGATACGCAGTATTTT. Amino acids: CASSLVPPADTQYF. V and J are TRBV27 and TRBJ2-3; D remains unclear. V was shortened by 2 bases and J by 6 bases, with 12 bases between the two germline ends. Germline CDR1 and CDR2: MNHEY and SMNVEV (reference sequence). This CDR3 contains 14 residues.